These 5 T cell receptor beta chains were all obtained from the same sample, sequenced in a study of Graves' ophthalmopathy and Graves' hyperthyroidism. Amplified material comprised TCR beta CDR3 regions derived from RNA transcripts. The library came from an HTBI-primed first-round RT-PCR and a second-round multiplex PCR. Each CDR3 protein gets one entry after TCRdb re-called the multiplex PCR reads with MiXCR. Here the sample spans under 200,000 distinct CDR3 sequences, under 40% being singletons. The source material was peripheral blood. These receptor sequences come from a woman aged 40 to 50 with Graves' ophthalmopathy.

This clonotype has ten or more counts. V and J are TRBV7-2 and TRBJ1-1; D remains unclear. The germline V gene encodes CDR1 SGHTA and CDR2 FQGNSA. The V gene lost 1 base and the J gene lost 7 bases, with 10 bases spanning the gap. This CDR3 comprises 13 residues. Here the CDR3 reads CASSLGVRGEAFF. Here the CDR3 DNA reads TGTGCCAGCAGCTTAGGGGTCCGGGGTGAAGCTTTCTTT.

This clonotype was counted ten times or more. The rearrangement uses TRBV28 and TRBJ1-2; D remains ambiguous. Trimming took 5 bases from V and 2 from J, leaving 12 bases between them. This CDR3 comprises 14 residues. In germline, CDR1 is MDHEN, CDR2 SYDVKM. The CDR3 DNA is TGTGCCAGCAGTGTAGGGAGTAAAAACTATGGCTACACCTTC. This translates into CASSVGSKNYGYTF.

This clonotype was seen repeatedly, ten times or more. V is TRBV29-1 and J is TRBJ1-1, with a tentative D call TRBD1 (6 bases). The V end lost 6 bases, the J end lost 1 base, and 15 bases lay between the germline ends. Germline CDR1 SQVTM, CDR2 ANQGSEA. CDR3 length: 14 residues. The CDR3 loop is CSVRPRGSNTEAFF. The CDR3 bases are TGCAGCGTCAGGCCCAGGGGCTCGAACACTGAAGCTTTCTTT.

The table lists this clonotype with many counts. DNA of the CDR3: TGTGCCAGCAGGCCGGGTAACTATGGCTACACCTTC. Translated: CASRPGNYGYTF. V usage is TRBV2 and J usage is TRBJ1-2; D gene unclear. The CDR3 runs 12 residues. Trimming cost V 6 bases and J 1 base, with 6 bases left between them. Looked up from germline, CDR1 is SNHLY and CDR2 is FYNNEI.

The V call is TRBV29-1, the J call TRBJ2-2; D ambiguous. Germline CDR1 SQVTM, CDR2 ANQGSEA. This CDR3 is built from 10 residues. CDR3 protein: CSVQTGELFF. CDR3 in DNA: TGCAGTGTTCAAACCGGGGAGCTGTTTTTT.